The rows below give T cell receptor beta chains drawn from one sample of a study of T cell repertoires in cytomegalovirus infection. MiXCR was run by TCRdb on the reads, yielding one entry per CDR3 protein. The sample consists of some 920,000 distinct CDR3 sequences, 31% of them appearing once. The antigens these receptors bind are not known. This specimen consisted of cultured CD8+ T cells from PBMCs, obtained from culture after CMV antigen stimulation. All receptors derive from a human donor in good health (CMV status not recorded). Some clones in this sample may be carry-over from other donors' samples. Both conserved end residues are part of each CDR3.

J gene: TRBJ1-5
V gene: TRBV7-6
CDR3 length: 15
CDR3 protein: CASSLGGARNQPQHF

J gene: TRBJ2-5
V gene: TRBV7-6
CDR3 length: 13
CDR3 protein: CASSSPNGKTQYF

J gene: TRBJ2-2
V gene: TRBV6-5
CDR3 length: 17
CDR3 protein: CASSYLIGSEGTGELFF

J gene: TRBJ1-1
V gene: TRBV27
CDR3 length: 14
CDR3 protein: CASSFSGEETEAFF

J gene: TRBJ2-3
V gene: TRBV7-6
CDR3 length: 12
CDR3 protein: CASSLALDTQYF

J gene: TRBJ2-1
V gene: TRBV12-3/TRBV12-4
CDR3 length: 14
CDR3 protein: CASSPLAFVDEQFF

J gene: TRBJ1-2
V gene: TRBV5-1
CDR3 length: 16
CDR3 protein: CASSLGPGHQNYGYTF

J gene: TRBJ1-2
V gene: TRBV9
CDR3 length: 15
CDR3 protein: CASSVGWPDDYGYTF

J gene: TRBJ2-1
V gene: TRBV9
CDR3 length: 16
CDR3 protein: CASSVAGTGAYNEQFF

J gene: TRBJ2-3
V gene: TRBV11-1
CDR3 length: 15
CDR3 protein: CASRDPGQGTDTQYF

J gene: TRBJ1-1
V gene: TRBV12-3/TRBV12-4
CDR3 length: 14
CDR3 protein: CASSSSGRRTEAFF

J gene: TRBJ1-2
V gene: TRBV27
CDR3 length: 11
CDR3 protein: CASTEGNGYTF

J gene: TRBJ1-2
V gene: TRBV27
CDR3 length: 16
CDR3 protein: CASSLGIRPGPYGYTF

J gene: TRBJ2-1
V gene: TRBV7-8
CDR3 length: 17
CDR3 protein: CASSTLQQGVLNNEQFF

J gene: TRBJ1-4
V gene: TRBV19
CDR3 length: 14
CDR3 protein: CASGGPATNEKLFF

J gene: TRBJ1-1
V gene: TRBV27
CDR3 length: 15
CDR3 protein: CASSPRGGAVTEAFF

J gene: TRBJ1-2
V gene: TRBV6-1
CDR3 length: 15
CDR3 protein: CASSVTGKIRYGYTF

J gene: TRBJ2-5
V gene: TRBV5-4
CDR3 length: 14
CDR3 protein: CASSHFEYPETQYF

J gene: TRBJ1-1
V gene: TRBV28
CDR3 length: 15
CDR3 protein: CASNPRRKRSTEAFF

J gene: TRBJ1-4
V gene: TRBV28
CDR3 length: 15
CDR3 protein: CASSSTRAVGEKLFF

J gene: TRBJ2-7
V gene: TRBV7-9
CDR3 length: 18
CDR3 protein: CASSSKPGQQKSSYEQYF

J gene: TRBJ2-3
V gene: TRBV7-9
CDR3 length: 16
CDR3 protein: CASTTGTGGIRDTQYF

J gene: TRBJ2-2
V gene: TRBV12-5
CDR3 length: 19
CDR3 protein: CASGKGLAGEATNTGELFF

J gene: TRBJ2-1
V gene: TRBV7-9
CDR3 length: 16
CDR3 protein: CASSWERGISYNEQFF

J gene: TRBJ1-1
V gene: TRBV19
CDR3 length: 15
CDR3 protein: CASSIGRTRNTEAFF

J gene: TRBJ1-1
V gene: TRBV27
CDR3 length: 13
CDR3 protein: CASSSWKNTEAFF

J gene: TRBJ1-3
V gene: TRBV7-9
CDR3 length: 16
CDR3 protein: CASSLTRTGGGNTIYF

J gene: TRBJ2-4
V gene: TRBV6-1
CDR3 length: 15
CDR3 protein: CASSEVYIAKNIQYF

J gene: TRBJ1-1
V gene: TRBV7-9
CDR3 length: 16
CDR3 protein: CASGGHWTGQVTEAFF

J gene: TRBJ1-2
V gene: TRBV7-6
CDR3 length: 15
CDR3 protein: CASSLDPDSDYGYTF

J gene: TRBJ2-6
V gene: TRBV5-4
CDR3 length: 16
CDR3 protein: CASSLGDNSGANVLTF

J gene: TRBJ2-3
V gene: TRBV6-2/TRBV6-3
CDR3 length: 11
CDR3 protein: CASSTSDTQYF

J gene: TRBJ2-5
V gene: TRBV27
CDR3 length: 15
CDR3 protein: CANSPPGQGAETQYF